The entry that follows covers one T cell receptor (beta chain) sequence. This sample stems from a study of CD8 T cells in Susac syndrome. The ends lost 6 bases at V and 5 bases at J; junction bases unmatched: 8. Germline V gene lookup returns CDR1 SGHVS and CDR2 FQNEAQ. This CDR3 region has 15 residues. Sequencing of TCR beta was performed on blood CD8+ and CD4+ T cells. With random hexamers, reverse transcription was performed on about 0.5 to 1 ug of RNA. Via MiXCR, TCRdb re-called the immunoSEQ multiplex PCR reads, giving one row per CDR3 protein. The table includes about 300,000 distinct CDR3 sequences, 89% detected once.

The clonotype was recovered from a human donor with multiple sclerosis. The sample was CD8+ T cells from PBMCs. V is TRBV7-8 and J is TRBJ2-5, with 11 bases identical to TRBD2. CDR3 DNA sequence: TGTGCCAGCAGTGCCGGGACTAGCGGTCTGGAGACCCAGTACTTC. Protein: CASSAGTSGLETQYF.